This record covers a single T cell receptor (beta chain). CD8+ and CD4+ T cells taken from blood had their TCR beta sequenced. Random hexamers were used to reverse transcribe an amount of roughly 0.5 to 1 ug RNA. TCRdb analysed the immunoSEQ multiplex PCR reads with MiXCR anew, one entry per CDR3 protein. Of 250,000 to 300,000 distinct CDR3 sequences listed, approximately 91% are singletons. The CDR3 consists of 18 residues. Germline lookup yields CDR1 MDHEN and CDR2 SYDVKM. J lost 3 bases, V lost 3 bases, and 13 bases had no gene match. The data stem from a study of CD8 T cells in Susac syndrome. The clonotype originates from a human donor with multiple sclerosis. What was sequenced was CD8+ T cells from PBMCs. The chain has TRBV28 and TRBJ2-1; TRBD2 agrees at 8 bases. The CDR3 loop is CASSFQAGDHPDYNEQFF. CDR3 nucleotides: TGTGCCAGCAGTTTTCAAGCGGGAGACCACCCGGACTACAATGAGCAGTTCTTC.